This T cell receptor (beta chain) was recorded in a study of blood T cell repertoires in COVID-19. Whole-study context: Some COVID-19 samples were acute and others convalescent; all came from the United States, Italy and Spain.

The CDR3 spans 14 residues. Germline CDR1 SGHNT, CDR2 YYREEE (reference sequence). V lost 1 base to trimming and J lost 3 bases; unmatched junction nucleotides: 4. The protocol was immunoSEQ multiplex PCR, while the TCRdb copy is restricted to in-frame clones and leaves out a portion. This table has about 73,000 clones, 82% appearing once. The J gene is TRBJ2-7, the V gene TRBV5-4, with TRBD2 identical over 7 bases. Input material: peripheral blood. The receptor's source is a woman aged 55-75 years with acute or convalescent COVID-19. Written as DNA, the CDR3 is TGTGCCAGCAGCTTGAGCGGGGAATTCTACGAGCAGTACTTC. It specifies CASSLSGEFYEQYF.